This T cell receptor (beta chain) comes out of a study of vaccination and CD4 T cells after COVID-19. Unmatched junction bases numbered 14, after V lost 3 bases and J lost 12 bases. The length of the CDR3 is 15 residues. Germline values: CDR1 MNHNS, CDR2 SASEGT. The Oncomine TCR Beta short-read assay was what sequenced the DNA obtained from cultured CD4+ T cells. One entry per CDR3 protein results from TCRdb running MiXCR on the PCR reads. The table includes about 9,700 distinct CDR3 sequences, 55% to 75% detected once. Of note for this clonotype: Its antigen is undetermined.

This sample's treatment: roughly ten-day PBMC culture with coronavirus spike peptide pools or control peptides (ViraFEST assay). The TCR sequence derives from a human donor who had recovered from COVID-19. The chain is built from TRBV6-1 and TRBJ1-2, with TRBD1 matching over 9 bases. Sequenced sample: CD4+ T cells from blood, cultured in vitro. The CDR3 bases are TGTGCCAGCAGTGAGGTGATGGGACAGGGAAGATATGACACCTTC. Translation: CASSEVMGQGRYDTF.